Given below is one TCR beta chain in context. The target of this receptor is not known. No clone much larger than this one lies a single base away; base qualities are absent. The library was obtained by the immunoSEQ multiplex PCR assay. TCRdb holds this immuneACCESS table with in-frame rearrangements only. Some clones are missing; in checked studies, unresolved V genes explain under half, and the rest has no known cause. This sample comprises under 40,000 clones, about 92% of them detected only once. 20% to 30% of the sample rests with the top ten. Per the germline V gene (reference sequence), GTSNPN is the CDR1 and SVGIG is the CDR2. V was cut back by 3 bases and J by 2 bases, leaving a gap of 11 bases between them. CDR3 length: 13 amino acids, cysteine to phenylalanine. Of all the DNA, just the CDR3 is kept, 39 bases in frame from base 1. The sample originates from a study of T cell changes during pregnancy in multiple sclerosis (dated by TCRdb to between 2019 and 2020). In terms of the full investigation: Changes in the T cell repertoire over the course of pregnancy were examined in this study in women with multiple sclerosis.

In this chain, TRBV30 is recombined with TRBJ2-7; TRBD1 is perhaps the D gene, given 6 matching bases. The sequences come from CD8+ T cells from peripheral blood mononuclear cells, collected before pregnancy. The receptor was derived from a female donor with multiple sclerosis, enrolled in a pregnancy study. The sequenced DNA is TGTGCCTGGAGAGGGGACACCGCCTACGAGCAGTACTTC. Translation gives CAWRGDTAYEQYF.